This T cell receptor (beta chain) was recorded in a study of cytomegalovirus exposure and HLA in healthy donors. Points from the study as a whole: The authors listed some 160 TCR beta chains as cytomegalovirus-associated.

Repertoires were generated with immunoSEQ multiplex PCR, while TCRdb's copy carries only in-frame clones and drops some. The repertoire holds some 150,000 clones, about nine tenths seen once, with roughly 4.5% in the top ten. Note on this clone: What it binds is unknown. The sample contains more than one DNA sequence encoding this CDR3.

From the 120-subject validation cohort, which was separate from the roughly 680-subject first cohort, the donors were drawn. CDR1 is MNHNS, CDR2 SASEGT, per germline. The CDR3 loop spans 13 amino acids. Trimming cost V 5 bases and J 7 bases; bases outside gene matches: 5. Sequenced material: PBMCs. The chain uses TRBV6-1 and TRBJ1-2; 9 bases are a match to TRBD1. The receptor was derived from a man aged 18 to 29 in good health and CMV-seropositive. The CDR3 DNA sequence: TGTGCCAGCAGTTCCACAGGGGGCTCTGGCTACACCTTC. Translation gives CASSSTGGSGYTF.